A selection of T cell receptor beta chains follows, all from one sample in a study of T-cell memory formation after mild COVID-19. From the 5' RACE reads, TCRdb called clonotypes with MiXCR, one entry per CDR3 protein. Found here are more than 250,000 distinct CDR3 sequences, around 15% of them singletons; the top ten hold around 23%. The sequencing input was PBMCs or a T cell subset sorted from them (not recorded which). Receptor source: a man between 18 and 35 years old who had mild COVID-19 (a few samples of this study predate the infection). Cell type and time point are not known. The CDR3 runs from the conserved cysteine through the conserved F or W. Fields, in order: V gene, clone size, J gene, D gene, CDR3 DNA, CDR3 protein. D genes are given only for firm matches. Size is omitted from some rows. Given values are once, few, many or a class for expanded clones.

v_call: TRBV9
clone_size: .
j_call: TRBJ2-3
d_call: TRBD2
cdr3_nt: TGTGCCAGCAGCGTCTTAGCGGGGTCATCAGATACGCAGTATTTT
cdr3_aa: CASSVLAGSSDTQYF

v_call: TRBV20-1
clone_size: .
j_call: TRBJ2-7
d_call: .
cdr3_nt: TGCAGTGCTCTACGGGGCCGACCCTACGAGCAGTACTTC
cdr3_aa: CSALRGRPYEQYF

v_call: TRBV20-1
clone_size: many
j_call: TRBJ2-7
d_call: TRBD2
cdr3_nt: TGCAGTGCTAGACGAGTGCGGGGGGACCCCTACGAGCAGTACTTC
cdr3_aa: CSARRVRGDPYEQYF

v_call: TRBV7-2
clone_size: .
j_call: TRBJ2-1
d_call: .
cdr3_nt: TGTGCCAGCGGAAGGGCGGGCAGCGAGCAGTTCTTC
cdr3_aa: CASGRAGSEQFF

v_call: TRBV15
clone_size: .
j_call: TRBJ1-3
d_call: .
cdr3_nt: TGTGCCACCAGCAGACCCTCCAGTAGGACTGGAAACACCATATATTTT
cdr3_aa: CATSRPSSRTGNTIYF

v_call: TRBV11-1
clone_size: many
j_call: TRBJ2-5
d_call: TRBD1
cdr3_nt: TGTGCCAGCAGCCCTAAGGACAGGGGGCAAGAGACCCAGTACTTC
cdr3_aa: CASSPKDRGQETQYF

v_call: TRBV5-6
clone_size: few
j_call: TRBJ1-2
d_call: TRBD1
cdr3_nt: TGTGCCAGCAGGGTCGACAGGGGAGATGGCTACACCTTC
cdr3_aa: CASRVDRGDGYTF

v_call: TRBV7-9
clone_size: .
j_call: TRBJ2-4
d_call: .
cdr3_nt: TGTGCCAGCAGCTTAGGCATGGGCAGGGGAAACATTCAGTACTTC
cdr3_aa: CASSLGMGRGNIQYF

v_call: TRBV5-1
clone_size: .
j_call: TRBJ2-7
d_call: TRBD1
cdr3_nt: TGCGCCAGCAGCTCCATCAGGGGGAACGAGCAGTACTTC
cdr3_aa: CASSSIRGNEQYF

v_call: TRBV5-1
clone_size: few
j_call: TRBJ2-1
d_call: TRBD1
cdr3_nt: TGCGCCAGCAGCTTGGCCCAAAACGACAGGGTTGAGCAGTTCTTC
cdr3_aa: CASSLAQNDRVEQFF

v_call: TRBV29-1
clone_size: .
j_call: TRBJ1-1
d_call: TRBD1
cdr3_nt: TGCAGCGCGTCCGGGACAGGACGTACTGAAGCTTTCTTT
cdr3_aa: CSASGTGRTEAFF